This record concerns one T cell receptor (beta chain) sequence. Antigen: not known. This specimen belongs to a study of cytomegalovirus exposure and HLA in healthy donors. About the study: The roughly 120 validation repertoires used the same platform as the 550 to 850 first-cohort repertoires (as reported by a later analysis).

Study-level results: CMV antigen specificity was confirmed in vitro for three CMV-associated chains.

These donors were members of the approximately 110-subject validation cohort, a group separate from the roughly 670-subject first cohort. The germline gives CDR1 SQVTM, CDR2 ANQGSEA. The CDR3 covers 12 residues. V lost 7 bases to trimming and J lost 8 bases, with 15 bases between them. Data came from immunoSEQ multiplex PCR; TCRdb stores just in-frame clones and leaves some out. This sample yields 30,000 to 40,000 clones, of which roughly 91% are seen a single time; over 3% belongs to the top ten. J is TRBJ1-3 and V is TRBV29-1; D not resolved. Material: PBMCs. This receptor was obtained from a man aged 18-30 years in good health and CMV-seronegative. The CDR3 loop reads CSGKSPADTIYF. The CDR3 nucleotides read TGCAGCGGAAAAAGTCCGGCGGACACCATATATTTT.